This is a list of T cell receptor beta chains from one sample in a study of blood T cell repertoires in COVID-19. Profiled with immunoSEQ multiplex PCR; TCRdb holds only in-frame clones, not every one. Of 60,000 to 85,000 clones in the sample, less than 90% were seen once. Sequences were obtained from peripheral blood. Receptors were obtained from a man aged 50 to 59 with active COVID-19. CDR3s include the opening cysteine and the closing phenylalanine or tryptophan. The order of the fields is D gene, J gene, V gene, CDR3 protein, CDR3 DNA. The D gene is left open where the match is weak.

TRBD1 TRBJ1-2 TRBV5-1 CASSLETGGDYGYTF TGCGCCAGCAGCTTGGAGACAGGGGGCGACTATGGCTACACCTTC
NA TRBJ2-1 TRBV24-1 CATGGVSYNEQFF TGTGCCACCGGAGGGGTTTCCTACAATGAGCAGTTCTTC
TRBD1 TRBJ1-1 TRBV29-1 CSARQGRYTEAFF TGCAGCGCGAGACAGGGAAGGTACACTGAAGCTTTCTTT
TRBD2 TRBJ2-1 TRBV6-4 CASSASGSSYNEQFF TGTGCCAGCAGCGCTAGCGGGAGCTCCTACAATGAGCAGTTCTTC
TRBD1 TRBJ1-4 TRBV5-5 CASSLGQGRNREKLFF TGTGCCAGCAGCTTAGGACAGGGAAGGAATCGTGAAAAACTGTTTTTT
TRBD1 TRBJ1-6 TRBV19 CASSPRRDRDWNSPLHF TGTGCCAGTAGTCCCCGCCGGGACAGGGATTGGAATTCACCCCTCCACTTT
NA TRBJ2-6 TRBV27 CASSSSSGWANVLTF TGTGCCAGCAGTTCTTCATCGGGGTGGGCCAACGTCCTGACTTTC
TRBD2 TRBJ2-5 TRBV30 CAWSVGVLAGGRETQYF TGTGCCTGGAGTGTTGGAGTCCTAGCGGGAGGGAGGGAGACCCAGTACTTC